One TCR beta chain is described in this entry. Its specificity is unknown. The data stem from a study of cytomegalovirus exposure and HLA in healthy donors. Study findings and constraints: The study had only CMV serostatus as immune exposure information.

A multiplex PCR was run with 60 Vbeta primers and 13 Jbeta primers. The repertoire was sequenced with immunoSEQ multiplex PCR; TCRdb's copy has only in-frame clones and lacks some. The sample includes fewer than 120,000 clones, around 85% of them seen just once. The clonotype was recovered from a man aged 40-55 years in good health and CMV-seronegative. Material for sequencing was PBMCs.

CDR3: CASSQFSGASYGYTF. For the CDR3, the DNA is TGTGCCAGCAGCCAATTCAGCGGGGCCAGCTATGGCTACACCTTC. The chain is built from TRBV14 and TRBJ1-2; a weak D match, TRBD1 (5 bases). The V end was cut by 2 bases, the J end by 4 bases, with 14 bases between. Germline values: CDR1 SGHDN, CDR2 FVKESK. The CDR3 contains 15 residues.